This T cell receptor beta chain was sequenced during a study of beta chain features in type 1 diabetes. Using CD45RO/CCR7/CD25/CD127/CD95/CD27, CD4+ naive, central memory, regulatory and stem cell-like memory cells were sorted. The sequenced template was cDNA made from the entire isolated RNA. TCRdb keeps only in-frame clones here, not all; method: immunoSEQ multiplex PCR. There are roughly 700,000 clones in the sample; around 15% occur only once, and about 0.02% lies in the top ten. Findings and caveats of the study: VDJ junctions in type 1 diabetes patients carried more deletions and fewer insertions. Sequencing used cDNA, and cells with high TCR expression could therefore be over-represented. For Type 1 diabetes patients, all four CD4+ subsets carried TCRB CDR3s that were moderately but significantly shorter.

A word on this clone: Its antigen is unknown.

The clonotype comes from a young man with type 1 diabetes. Specimen: naive CD4+ T cells from blood.

The CDR3 spells CASHSGGAVTGELFF. CDR3 sequence (DNA): TGTGCCAGCCACTCTGGGGGGGCAGTCACCGGGGAGCTGTTTTTT. The chain couples TRBV6-5 to TRBJ2-2; D might be TRBD2 (7 bases). V dropped 8 bases and J dropped 4 bases, with 17 bases sitting between them. The CDR3 is 15 residues long. Looked up from germline, CDR1 is MNHEY and CDR2 is SVGAGI.